The present T cell receptor beta chain was sequenced within a study of blood T cell repertoires in COVID-19. Study in general: Sample material is recorded as cDNA or gDNA derived from T cells, B-cell-depleted T cells, or PBMCs.

The CDR3 has 15 residues. Germline assignment: CDR1 MDHEN and CDR2 SYDVKM. The V and J ends lost 6 bases and 1 base, in that order; junction bases with no gene match: 9. In the original processing: How many nucleated cells were present was estimated from reference gene primer amplification. The repertoire was sequenced with immunoSEQ multiplex PCR; TCRdb's copy has only in-frame clones and lacks some. V and J calls and clone size follow that table, whereas D and trimming were derived from the DNA. Among about 210,000 clones listed, about 90% were seen once. The chain has TRBV28 and TRBJ2-7; 7 nucleotides line up with TRBD1. This clonotype was sampled from a man aged 25 to 40 with acute or convalescent COVID-19. The source material was peripheral blood. CDR3 nucleotides: TGTGCCAGCAGCAACCGGGACAGCCCATCCTACGAGCAGTACTTC. It specifies CASSNRDSPSYEQYF. Full variable domain (missing parts from reference TRBV28 and TRBJ2-7): DVKVTQSSRYLVKRTGEKVFLECVQDMDHENMFWYRQDPGLGLRLIYFSYDVKMKEKGDIPEGYSVSREKKERFSLILESASTNQTSMYLCASSNRDSPSYEQYFGPGTRLTVT.